The 10 T cell receptor beta chains below all came from one sample that was sequenced in a study of the immune and genomic landscape of osteosarcoma. The post-treatment osteosarcoma tumors were primary, local recurrence or metastasis specimens from poor-prognosis patients. Some clones are missing from TCRdb's copy, which holds only in-frame ones; the method was immunoSEQ multiplex PCR. Of approximately 5,900 clones in the sample, 65% to 70% were seen once. The sequenced sample was osteosarcoma tumor tissue from the lung. The receptors come from a human donor with osteosarcoma.

The chain recombines TRBV11-1 with TRBJ2-3; 9 nucleotides align to TRBD1. The length of the CDR3 is 16 residues. The ends lost 2 bases at V and 3 bases at J; junction bases unmatched: 6. Germline-derived CDR1 and CDR2 are SGHAT and FQDESV (reference sequence). DNA of the CDR3: TGTGCCAGCAGCTTAATGGGACAGGGTGGGACAGATACGCAGTATTTT. This sequence encodes CASSLMGQGGTDTQYF.

V usage is TRBV7-8 and J usage is TRBJ2-3; 13 nucleotides line up with TRBD2. CDR1 SGHVS and CDR2 FQNEAQ come from the germline V gene. V trimming: 5 bases; J trimming: 3 bases; junction bases outside the gene matches: 14. The CDR3 has 19 residues. CDR3 in amino acids: CASSLNSGTSGAPTDTQYF. The CDR3 DNA sequence: TGTGCCAGCAGCCTAAACTCCGGGACTAGCGGGGCTCCAACAGATACGCAGTATTTT.

The rearrangement links TRBV7-8 to TRBJ2-1; D not certain. Germline V gives CDR1 SGHVS, CDR2 FQNEAQ. CDR3 length: 16 residues. V was cut by 5 bases and J by 5 bases, with 19 bases left in between. The CDR3 region is CASSPGYTVINNEQFF. In nucleotides, the CDR3 is TGTGCCAGCAGCCCCGGGTACACGGTCATAAACAATGAGCAGTTCTTC.

This chain links TRBV10-3 with TRBJ2-7; D remains ambiguous. The CDR3 consists of 13 residues. V was pared by 3 bases and J by 3 bases, with 9 bases between. Per the germline V gene, CDR1 is ENHRY and CDR2 is SYGVKD. The CDR3 DNA follows: TGTGCCATCAGTGAAAACAGCCTCTACGAGCAGTACTTC. This gives the protein CAISENSLYEQYF.

CDR3 bases: TGTGCCAGCAGCTTGAAGGGGACGGCCTCCTACGAGCAGTACTTC. Protein: CASSLKGTASYEQYF. The rearrangement joins TRBV5-5 to TRBJ2-7; D might be TRBD1 or TRBD2, each matching 5 bases. Germline assignment: CDR1 SGHKS and CDR2 YYEKEE (reference sequence). The CDR3 length is 15 residues. The germline V and J ends were trimmed by 1 base and 0 bases, with 11 bases remaining between them.

The DNA for the CDR3 is TGTGCCAGCATGGAAGACTCGAGCTCCTACGAGCAGTACTTC. Translated: CASMEDSSSYEQYF. The genes are TRBV6-5 and TRBJ2-7; no definite D call. CDR1 and CDR2 from the germline V gene are MNHEY and SVGAGI. This CDR3 is built from 14 residues. V lost 7 bases and J 0 bases, leaving 13 bases between the germline ends.

The chain combines TRBV10-2 with TRBJ1-4; perhaps TRBD1 as D (6 bases). From germline, CDR1 is WSHSY and CDR2 SAAADI. This CDR3 has 15 residues. V gave up 0 bases and J gave up 8 bases, with 13 bases separating them. The CDR3, as DNA: TGCGCCAGCAGTGAGTCGGGGGGGCTGTGGGAAAAACTGTTTTTT. Its translation is CASSESGGLWEKLFF.

This clone turned up a few times. This rearrangement joins TRBV10-3 to TRBJ1-5, with D maybe TRBD1 (5 bases). Trimming removed 0 bases from V and 5 bases from J, with 14 bases in between. The CDR3 is 16 residues long. Germline loops: CDR1 ENHRY, CDR2 SYGVKD. DNA for the CDR3: TGTGCCATCAGTGAGTCCGGCGGGGGTTTAGATCAGCCCCAGCATTTT. Translation gives CAISESGGGLDQPQHF.

This CDR3 is CASSWANSPLHF. CDR3 sequence (DNA): TGTGCCAGTAGCTGGGCCAATTCACCCCTCCACTTT. This rearrangement joins TRBV19 to TRBJ1-6; D unresolved. The CDR3 runs to 12 residues. Germline-derived CDR1 and CDR2 are LNHDA and SQIVND (reference sequence). V was cut by 6 bases and J by 7 bases, with 7 bases left in between.

CDR3 nucleotide sequence: TGTGCCAGTAGTCTTTTCGGGGAGAACTATGGCTACACCTTC. The encoded protein is CASSLFGENYGYTF. The J gene is TRBJ1-2, the V gene TRBV19; D ambiguous. Looked up from germline, CDR1 is LNHDA and CDR2 is SQIVND (reference sequence). Trimming took 5 bases from V and 2 from J, leaving 12 bases between them. The CDR3 covers 14 residues.